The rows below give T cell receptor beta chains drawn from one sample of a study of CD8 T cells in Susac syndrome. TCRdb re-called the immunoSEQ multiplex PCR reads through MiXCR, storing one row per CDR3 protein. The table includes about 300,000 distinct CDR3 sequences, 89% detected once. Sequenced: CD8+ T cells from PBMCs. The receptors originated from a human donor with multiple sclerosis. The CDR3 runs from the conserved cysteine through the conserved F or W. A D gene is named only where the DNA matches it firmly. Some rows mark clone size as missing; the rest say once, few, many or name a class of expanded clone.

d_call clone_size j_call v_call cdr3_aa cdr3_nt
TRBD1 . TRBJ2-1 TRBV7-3 CASSINRGNEQFF TGTGCCAGCAGCATAAACAGGGGCAATGAGCAGTTCTTC
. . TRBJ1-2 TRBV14 CASSPNTNAGYTF TGTGCCAGCAGCCCAAACACGAACGCGGGCTACACCTTC
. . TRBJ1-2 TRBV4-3 CASSQDPDTNYGYTF TGCGCCAGCAGCCAAGACCCAGATACTAACTATGGCTACACCTTC
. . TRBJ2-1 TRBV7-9 CASSLGTGWQFF TGTGCCAGCAGCTTAGGTACGGGTTGGCAGTTCTTC
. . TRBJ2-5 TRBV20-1 CSARVRIAGETQYF TGCAGTGCTAGAGTCCGGATTGCGGGCGAGACCCAGTACTTC
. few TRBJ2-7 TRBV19 CASSIGRTGSYEQYF TGTGCCAGTAGTATAGGTCGGACGGGCTCCTACGAGCAGTACTTC
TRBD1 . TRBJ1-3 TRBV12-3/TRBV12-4 CASRPGQELHTIYF TGTGCCAGCAGACCCGGACAGGAGTTGCACACCATATATTTT
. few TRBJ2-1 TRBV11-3 CASSYTPASDEQFF TGTGCCAGCAGCTACACTCCGGCTAGCGATGAGCAGTTCTTC
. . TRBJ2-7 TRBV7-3 CASSLSPGTAYEQYF TGTGCCAGCAGCTTGTCCCCCGGAACAGCCTACGAGCAGTACTTC
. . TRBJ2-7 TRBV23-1 CASSQYSPGSSYEQYF TGCGCCAGCAGTCAATATTCGCCAGGGAGCTCCTACGAGCAGTACTTC
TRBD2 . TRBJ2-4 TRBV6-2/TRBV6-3 CASSPPTGTSGGPLRAKNIQYF TGTGCCAGCAGTCCACCTACCGGGACTAGCGGGGGACCCCTGAGGGCCAAAAACATTCAGTACTTC
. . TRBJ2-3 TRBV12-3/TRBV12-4 CASTPGLSTDTQYF TGTGCCAGCACCCCGGGGTTAAGCACAGATACGCAGTATTTT
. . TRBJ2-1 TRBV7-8 CASSTGEGSYNEQFF TGTGCCAGCAGTACAGGGGAGGGGTCCTACAATGAGCAGTTCTTC
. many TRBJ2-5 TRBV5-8 CASSLLEYQETQYF TGTGCCAGCAGCTTATTAGAGTACCAAGAGACCCAGTACTTC
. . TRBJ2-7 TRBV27 CASSMGPTYEQYF TGTGCCAGCAGCATGGGACCGACCTACGAGCAGTACTTC
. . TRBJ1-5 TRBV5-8 CASSLLQGFQPQHF TGTGCCAGCAGCTTGCTACAGGGATTTCAGCCCCAGCATTTT
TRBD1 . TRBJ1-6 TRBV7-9 CASSLGQGISPLHF TGTGCCAGCAGCTTAGGACAGGGTATTTCACCCCTCCACTTT
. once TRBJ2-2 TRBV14 CATTLGGHTGELFF TGTGCCACCACCCTGGGGGGTCACACCGGGGAGCTGTTTTTT
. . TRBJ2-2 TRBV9 CASSAQGGLNTGELFF TGTGCCAGCAGCGCACAGGGTGGGCTCAACACCGGGGAGCTGTTTTTT
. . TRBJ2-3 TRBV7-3 CASSSAQSRTDTQYF TGTGCCAGCAGCTCCGCACAGTCTCGCACAGATACGCAGTATTTT
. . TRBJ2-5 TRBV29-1 CSVPLTGLETQYF TGCAGCGTGCCGCTGACAGGTTTGGAGACCCAGTACTTC
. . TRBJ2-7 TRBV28 CASRPGLGANYEQYF TGTGCCAGCAGGCCAGGGTTAGGGGCGAACTACGAGCAGTACTTC
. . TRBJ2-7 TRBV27 CASSLPDRLTHEQYF TGTGCCAGCAGTTTACCCGACAGGCTCACCCACGAGCAGTACTTC
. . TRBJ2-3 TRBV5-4 CAIEEGGTDTQYF TGTGCCATAGAGGAGGGGGGCACAGATACGCAGTATTTT
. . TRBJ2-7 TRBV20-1 CSARQGFSYEQYF TGCAGTGCTAGACAGGGGTTCTCCTACGAGCAGTACTTC
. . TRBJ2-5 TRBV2 CASSDGETQYF TGTGCCAGCAGTGACGGAGAGACCCAGTACTTC
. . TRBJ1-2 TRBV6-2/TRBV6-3 CASSPLALRLDYGYTF TGTGCCAGCAGCCCCCTCGCGCTACGGCTAGACTATGGCTACACCTTC
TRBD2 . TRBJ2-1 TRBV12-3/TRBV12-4 CASTYGTSGRLEQFF TGTGCCAGCACCTACGGGACTAGCGGGAGACTTGAGCAGTTCTTC
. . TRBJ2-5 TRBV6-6 CASSYMGGETQYF TGTGCCAGCAGTTACATGGGAGGAGAGACCCAGTACTTC
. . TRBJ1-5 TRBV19 CATSEAGYSNQPQHF TGTGCCACATCAGAGGCTGGATATAGCAATCAGCCCCAGCATTTT
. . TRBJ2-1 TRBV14 CASSPLGPYNEQFF TGTGCCAGCAGCCCCCTCGGGCCCTACAATGAGCAGTTCTTC
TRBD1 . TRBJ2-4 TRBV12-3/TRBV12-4 CASTGQGWDIQYF TGTGCCAGCACCGGACAGGGTTGGGACATTCAGTACTTC
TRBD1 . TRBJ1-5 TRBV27 CASSLQGLDQPQHF TGTGCCAGCAGTCTACAGGGGTTGGATCAGCCCCAGCATTTT
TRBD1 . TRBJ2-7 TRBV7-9 CASSPLNLARDRVYEQYF TGTGCCAGCAGCCCCCTAAATCTCGCCCGGGACAGGGTATACGAGCAGTACTTC
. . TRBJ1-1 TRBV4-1 CASSQAQTAHTEAFF TGCGCCAGCAGCCAAGCCCAGACAGCGCACACTGAAGCTTTCTTT
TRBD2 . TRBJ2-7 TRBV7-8 CASSLKRGSIDEQYF TGTGCCAGCAGCCTAAAGCGGGGGTCGATCGACGAGCAGTACTTC
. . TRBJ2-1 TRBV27 CASSLRSANEQFF TGTGCCAGCAGTTTGCGGAGCGCTAATGAGCAGTTCTTC
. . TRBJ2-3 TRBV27 CASSLFFGEVQYF TGTGCCAGCAGTTTATTTTTCGGGGAAGTGCAGTATTTT
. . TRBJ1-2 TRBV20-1 CSASPQDF TGCAGTGCTAGTCCTCAGGACTTC
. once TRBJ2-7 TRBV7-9 CASSPLNSNEQYF TGTGCCAGCAGCCCCCTTAATAGTAACGAGCAGTACTTC
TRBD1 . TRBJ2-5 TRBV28 CASSRRTGILETQYF TGTGCCAGCAGCCGTCGGACAGGGATCCTAGAGACCCAGTACTTC
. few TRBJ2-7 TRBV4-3 CASSQEFRGTGEQYF TGCGCCAGCAGCCAAGAATTTAGGGGGACGGGTGAGCAGTACTTC
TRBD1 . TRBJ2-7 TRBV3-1 CASSQGQAIYEQYF TGTGCCAGCAGCCAGGGACAGGCTATCTACGAGCAGTACTTC
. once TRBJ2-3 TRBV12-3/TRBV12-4 CASSTGIMQYF TGTGCCAGCAGCACAGGGATTATGCAGTATTTT
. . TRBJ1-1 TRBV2 CASRGAVGALGAFF TGTGCCAGCAGGGGGGCCGTCGGGGCACTTGGAGCTTTCTTT
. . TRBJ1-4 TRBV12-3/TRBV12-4 CASSSPTSLATNEKLFF TGTGCCAGCAGTTCCCCGACAAGCCTTGCAACTAATGAAAAACTGTTTTTT
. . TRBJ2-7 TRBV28 CASSLREKYYEQYF TGTGCCAGCAGTTTACGAGAGAAATACTACGAGCAGTACTTC